This T cell receptor (beta chain) emerged from a study of cytomegalovirus exposure and HLA in healthy donors. Looking at the study overall: From about 200 million T cells, an earlier analysis saw roughly 100 million unique TCR beta sequences.

Amplification used 60 Vbeta primers and 13 Jbeta primers. Only in-frame clones appear in the TCRdb table, and some are missing; sequencing was by immunoSEQ multiplex PCR. Here the sample spans roughly 220,000 clones, approximately 78% being singletons. Study-level findings and limits: Roughly uniform sequencing depth across donors was assumed, possibly incorrectly. Among the most significant clusters, several appeared linked to common viral pathogens in a later analysis.

Concerning this clone: Antigen: not known.

This CDR3 has 19 amino acids. Trimming took 1 base from V and 0 from J, leaving 19 bases between them. Germline V gene data show CDR1 as KGHSH and CDR2 as LQKENI. The TCR comes from a woman aged 40 to 55 in good health and CMV-seronegative. The sample taken for sequencing was PBMCs. The gene calls are TRBV18 and TRBJ1-3; possible D gene TRBD1, 5 bases. CDR3 sequence (DNA): TGTGCCAGCTCACCACAAAGGGGTAGACAGATAACCTCTGGAAACACCATATATTTT. Its protein product is CASSPQRGRQITSGNTIYF.